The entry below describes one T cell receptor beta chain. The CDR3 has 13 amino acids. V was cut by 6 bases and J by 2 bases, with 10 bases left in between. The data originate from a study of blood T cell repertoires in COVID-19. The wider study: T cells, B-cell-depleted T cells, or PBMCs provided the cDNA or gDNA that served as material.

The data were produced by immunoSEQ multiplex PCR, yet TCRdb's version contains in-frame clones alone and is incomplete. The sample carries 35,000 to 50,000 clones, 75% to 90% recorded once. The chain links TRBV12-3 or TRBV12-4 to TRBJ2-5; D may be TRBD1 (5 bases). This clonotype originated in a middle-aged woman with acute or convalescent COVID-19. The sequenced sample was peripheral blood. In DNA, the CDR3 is TGTGCCAGCAGGTCGACAGAGCAAGAGACCCAGTACTTC. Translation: CASRSTEQETQYF.